The T cell receptor (beta chain) under discussion was sequenced for a study of T-cell memory formation after mild COVID-19. Concerning this clonotype: Its antigen is currently unknown.

Whole-study findings and limits: Clones that contracted from day 15 to 85 were balanced CD4/CD8, while later expanders leaned CD4+. CM and EM subsets held most contracting CD4+ clones; EMRA held CD8+ ones.

MiXCR was run by TCRdb on the 5' RACE reads, yielding one entry per CDR3 protein. The table records more than 150,000 distinct CDR3 sequences, under 20% of them present only once. The CDR3 extends over 15 amino acids. V was clipped by 3 bases and J by 2 bases, with 14 bases between them. Per the germline V gene, CDR1 is SGDLS and CDR2 is YYNGEE. Sequenced material: PBMCs or a T cell subset sorted from them (not recorded which). The genes are TRBV9 and TRBJ1-1; no firm D call. The TCR sequence derives from a man between 18 and 29 years old who had mild COVID-19 (a few samples of this study predate the infection). Cell type and time point are not known. The CDR3 region is CASSAHPHGNTEAFF. Written as DNA, the CDR3 is TGTGCCAGCAGCGCCCACCCTCACGGTAACACTGAAGCTTTCTTT.